Presented here are 32 T cell receptor beta chains from one specimen sequenced in a study of OX40 agonist ivuxolimab in advanced cancers. Assay: immunoSEQ multiplex PCR; the TCRdb copy retains only in-frame clones and omits some. Altogether tens of thousands of clones are present, 85% to 90% being singletons, with the ten largest covering less than 2.5%. Sequenced here: CD4+ or CD8+ T cells sorted from blood, sampled in a trial of the OX40 agonist ivuxolimab. These receptor sequences come from an adult with an advanced solid tumor such as melanoma, head and neck, liver or kidney cancer.

The chain recombines TRBV6-5 with TRBJ1-6, with a weak D call TRBD1 (5 bases). The CDR3 has 15 amino acids. Trimming took off 2 bases at V and 6 bases at J, with 11 bases between the two ends. The germline V gene has CDR1 MNHEY and CDR2 SVGAGI. The CDR3 DNA reads TGTGCCAGCAGTTACGTTGGGGGTCGTAATTCACCCCTCCACTTT. This encodes CASSYVGGRNSPLHF.

The chain links TRBV10-3 to TRBJ1-1; D ambiguous. The ends were cut back, 7 bases at V and 6 bases at J, with 12 bases in the middle. The CDR3 sequence is 12 residues long. CDR1 is ENHRY, CDR2 SYGVKD, per germline. The CDR3 DNA reads as TGTGCCATCAAAACGGATCCCGCTGAAGCTTTCTTT. Its protein is CAIKTDPAEAFF.

The chain couples TRBV28 to TRBJ2-5; 7 bases fit TRBD2. Per the germline V gene, CDR1 is MDHEN and CDR2 is SYDVKM. The CDR3 is 15 amino acids. The V gene end was trimmed by 1 base and the J gene end by 5 bases; junction bases not matched to a gene: 7. The CDR3 protein is CASSLFREGKETQYF. The CDR3 nucleotides are TGTGCCAGCAGTTTATTTAGGGAGGGTAAGGAGACCCAGTACTTC.

The CDR3 DNA reads TGTGCCAGCAGCCTCCCGGGACAGCAGTACAATGAGCAGTTCTTC. Protein: CASSLPGQQYNEQFF. The rearrangement joins TRBV11-2 to TRBJ2-1; TRBD1 agrees at 7 bases. The CDR3 extends over 15 amino acids. CDR1 is SGHAT, CDR2 FQNNGV, per germline. V lost 5 bases and J lost 4; bases outside the gene matches: 8.

This chain joins TRBV7-3 and TRBJ2-7; 8 bases fit TRBD2. Germline trimming cut 4 bases from V and 4 bases from J; bases unmatched to any gene: 3. This CDR3 has 13 residues. Looked up from germline, CDR1 is SGHTA and CDR2 is FQGTGA. CDR3 amino acids: CASSSRGGYEQYF. The CDR3 DNA reads TGTGCCAGCAGCTCCCGCGGGGGGTACGAGCAGTACTTC.

The chain couples TRBV29-1 to TRBJ2-2; D uncertain. The CDR3 has 13 amino acids. Germline loops: CDR1 SQVTM, CDR2 ANQGSEA. Trimming stripped 8 bases from V and 5 bases from J, with 15 bases between. In DNA, the CDR3 is TGCAGCACCGCGGACCGCCCTACCGGGGAGCTGTTTTTT. As protein: CSTADRPTGELFF.

This chain links TRBV9 with TRBJ2-1; TRBD2 agrees at 13 bases. Germline values: CDR1 SGDLS, CDR2 YYNGEE. This CDR3 is built from 16 residues. J gave up 4 bases and V 3 bases, and 4 bases lay outside the gene matches. CDR3 DNA: TGTGCCAGCAGCGCGACTAGCGGGAGGCCTTACAATGAGCAGTTCTTC. Protein sequence: CASSATSGRPYNEQFF.

The count of this clone is one. CDR3 sequence: CASSLGQDGNTIYF. DNA for the CDR3: TGCGCCAGCAGCCTAGGACAGGATGGAAACACCATATATTTT. V gene TRBV5-1 combines with J gene TRBJ1-3, with 7 positions matching TRBD1. Germline CDR1 SGHRS, CDR2 YFSETQ. The CDR3 has 14 residues. With 4 bases clipped from V and 3 bases from J, the junction kept 4 bases outside the gene matches.

This clone has a handful of counts. This sequence joins TRBV19 and TRBJ2-1, with a weak D call TRBD2 (5 bases). CDR1 is LNHDA, CDR2 SQIVND, per germline (reference sequence). The CDR3 covers 12 residues. Trimming shortened V by 3 bases and J by 8 bases, and 8 bases separated the two germline ends. The CDR3 protein is CASSISVHEQFF. The CDR3 DNA reads TGTGCCAGTAGTATTAGCGTCCATGAGCAGTTCTTC.

This chain links TRBV18 with TRBJ2-5, with a tentative D call TRBD1 (5 bases). Germline CDR1 and CDR2: KGHSH and LQKENI. CDR3 size: 14 residues. V was clipped by 2 bases and J by 2 bases, with 9 bases between them. CDR3 bases: TGTGCCAGCTCACCAAGGACACAACAAGAGACCCAGTACTTC. The encoded protein is CASSPRTQQETQYF.

Only one count was recorded for this clone. This chain joins TRBV18 and TRBJ2-3, with unresolved D. Trimming removed 0 bases from V and 2 bases from J, with 0 bases in between. CDR1 and CDR2 (germline): KGHSH, LQKENI. There are 12 residues in the CDR3. CDR3 region: CASSPPTDTQYF. The CDR3, as DNA: TGTGCCAGCTCACCACCCACAGATACGCAGTATTTT.

CDR3: CASSPQTGRNSPLHF. The CDR3 region has the DNA TGTGCCAGCAGCCCCCAGACGGGGCGTAATTCACCCCTCCACTTT. The chain combines TRBV7-2 with TRBJ1-6; the D gene is possibly TRBD1 (5 bases). This CDR3 has 15 amino acids. Trimming cost V 5 bases and J 6 bases, with 14 bases left between them. Germline loops: CDR1 SGHTA, CDR2 FQGNSA.

This chain links TRBV18 with TRBJ2-6; D is uncertain. The CDR3 extends over 15 amino acids. Germline CDR1 and CDR2: KGHSH and LQKENI. Between the trimmed V and J ends, which lost 3 bases and 0 bases, there was a span of 6 bases. The CDR3 nucleotides read TGTGCCAGCTCACCCAGGAACTCTGGGGCCAACGTCCTGACTTTC. It encodes CASSPRNSGANVLTF. Full variable domain (rest looked up from reference TRBV18 and TRBJ2-6): NAGVMQNPRHLVRRRGQEARLRCSPMKGHSHVYWYRQLPEEGLKFMVYLQKENIIDESGMPKERFSAEFPKEGPSILRIQQVVRGDSAAYFCASSPRNSGANVLTFGAGSRLTVL.

The rearrangement links TRBV6-5 to TRBJ2-7; possibly TRBD1 or TRBD2 for D (5 bases each). CDR3 length: 12 amino acids. V was pared by 6 bases and J by 9 bases, with 15 bases between. CDR1 MNHEY and CDR2 SVGAGI come from the germline V gene. The CDR3 bases are TGTGCCAGCAGCGGCCGGGACCGAGGGCAGTACTTC. Translating it yields CASSGRDRGQYF.

The chain carries TRBV16 and TRBJ2-7; D remains unclear. V was trimmed by 0 bases and J by 3 bases, leaving 9 bases between them. The CDR3 consists of 14 residues. Germline CDR1 reads KGHSY; CDR2 reads FQNENV. CDR3 nucleotides: TGTGCCAGCAGCCAATCGGCCGGAAGCTACGAGCAGTACTTC. It yields the protein CASSQSAGSYEQYF.

The chain recombines TRBV4-3 with TRBJ1-1, with D hard to call. This CDR3 has 13 residues. V gave up 6 bases and J gave up 0 bases, with 8 bases separating them. Per the germline V gene, CDR1 is LGHNA and CDR2 is YSLEER. The CDR3 DNA is TGCGCCAGCAGGTCCAGAGTGAACACTGAAGCTTTCTTT. As protein: CASRSRVNTEAFF.

J is TRBJ2-7 and V is TRBV19; D call uncertain. The CDR3 covers 13 residues. Germline lookup yields CDR1 LNHDA and CDR2 SQIVND (reference sequence). Trimming cost V 7 bases and J 7 bases, with 17 bases left between them. DNA of the CDR3: TGTGCCAGTACCTCGGACGGCGAAGGGGAGCAGTACTTC. Protein sequence: CASTSDGEGEQYF.

The chain links TRBV5-1 to TRBJ2-5; D tentatively reads TRBD1 or TRBD2 (5 bases each). The CDR3 has 13 residues. The germline V and J ends were trimmed by 1 base and 5 bases, with 9 bases remaining between them. Germline CDR1 is SGHRS and CDR2 is YFSETQ. The CDR3 coding sequence is TGCGCCAGCAGCTTGAGCAGGGACGAGACCCAGTACTTC. Protein: CASSLSRDETQYF.

CDR3 protein: CASSLGLEETQYF. Written as DNA, the CDR3 is TGTGCCAGCAGCTTGGGACTCGAAGAGACCCAGTACTTC. The J gene is TRBJ2-5, the V gene TRBV11-2; TRBD2 is a possible D gene (6 bases). Germline CDR1 SGHAT, CDR2 FQNNGV. This CDR3 has 13 residues. Trimming took 3 bases from V and 3 from J, leaving 8 bases between them.

In its sample, this clone was seen a few times. The chain links TRBV5-1 to TRBJ2-1; 12 nucleotides match TRBD2. V was pared by 4 bases and J by 7 bases, with 6 bases of the junction left unmatched. The CDR3 consists of 15 residues. Per the germline V gene, CDR1 is SGHRS and CDR2 is YFSETQ. The chain's CDR3 is CASSNLAGGQNEQFF. Written as DNA, the CDR3 is TGCGCCAGCAGCAACCTAGCGGGAGGGCAGAATGAGCAGTTCTTC.

The V call is TRBV5-1, the J call TRBJ2-7; possibly TRBD2 for D (6 bases). Trimming left V 0 bases short and J 4 bases short, with 11 bases between. This CDR3 spans 14 amino acids. Germline V gives CDR1 SGHRS, CDR2 YFSETQ. The CDR3 loop is CASSLAVGGYEQYF. CDR3 bases: TGCGCCAGCAGCTTGGCCGTGGGGGGATACGAGCAGTACTTC.

The J gene is TRBJ2-2, the V gene TRBV7-9; 10 bases align to TRBD2. Trimming cost V 2 bases and J 2 bases; bases outside gene matches: 5. The CDR3 runs 17 residues. The germline gives CDR1 SEHNR, CDR2 FQNEAQ (reference sequence). CDR3 loop: CASSLLAGVTNTGELFF. CDR3 DNA: TGTGCCAGCAGCTTACTAGCGGGGGTTACAAACACCGGGGAGCTGTTTTTT.

The chain links TRBV7-3 to TRBJ2-2; D is perhaps TRBD2 (6 bases). Germline-derived CDR1 and CDR2 are SGHTA and FQGTGA. The CDR3 extends over 15 amino acids. V was trimmed by 1 base and J by 7 bases, leaving 13 bases between them. Here the CDR3 DNA reads TGTGCCAGCAGCTTAAGGCGGGAAAGCGGCGGGGAGCTGTTTTTT. It specifies CASSLRRESGGELFF.

The chain uses TRBV7-6 and TRBJ1-1; the D is unclear. The V end lost 1 base, the J end lost 0 bases, and 6 bases lay between the germline ends. Germline CDR1 reads SGHVS; CDR2 reads FNYEAQ. The CDR3 covers 14 residues. This chain's CDR3 is CASSLGQMNTEAFF. Here the CDR3 DNA reads TGTGCCAGCAGCTTAGGTCAGATGAACACTGAAGCTTTCTTT.

This rearrangement joins TRBV28 to TRBJ1-2; possibly TRBD1 for D (5 bases). Germline V gene sequence: CDR1 MDHEN, CDR2 SYDVKM. Deletions cut 3 bases from V and 4 bases from J, with 9 bases between. This CDR3 spans 13 amino acids. In DNA, the CDR3 is TGTGCCAGCAGTTTGCTAGGGGCCTATGGCTACACCTTC. This gives the protein CASSLLGAYGYTF.

The chain combines TRBV7-8 with TRBJ1-5; D ambiguous. V lost 3 bases and J 4 bases, leaving 10 bases between the germline ends. The length of the CDR3 is 14 residues. Germline lookup yields CDR1 SGHVS and CDR2 FQNEAQ. The CDR3, as DNA: TGTGCCAGCAGCTTCCGAACCTCAAATCAGCCCCAGCATTTT. Residues: CASSFRTSNQPQHF.

V gene TRBV6-5 combines with J gene TRBJ1-1; 7 bases fit TRBD1. There are 13 residues in the CDR3. Losses at the gene ends were 3 bases for V and 9 bases for J; bases not matched to a gene: 7. Germline V gene data show CDR1 as MNHEY and CDR2 as SVGAGI. As DNA, the CDR3 is TGTGCCAGCAGTTATCGACAGGGTCCGAAAGCTTTCTTT. Its protein product is CASSYRQGPKAFF.

V is TRBV2 and J is TRBJ2-2, with 9 bases matching TRBD2. Unmatched junction bases numbered 7, after V lost 6 bases and J lost 5 bases. The CDR3 loop spans 15 amino acids. Germline CDR1 and CDR2: SNHLY and FYNNEI. CDR3: CASSPREGQTGELFF. CDR3 coding DNA: TGTGCCAGCAGCCCGCGGGAGGGCCAAACCGGGGAGCTGTTTTTT. The full variable domain, in which reference TRBV2 and TRBJ2-2 provide the parts outside the CDR3, is EPEVTQTPSHQVTQMGQEVILRCVPISNHLYFYWYRQILGQKVEFLVSFYNNEISEKSEIFDDQFSVERPDGSNFTLKIRSTKLEDSAMYFCASSPREGQTGELFFGEGSRLTVL.

The genes are TRBV12-5 and TRBJ2-4; 8 positions agree with TRBD1. This CDR3 is built from 18 residues. Germline-derived CDR1 and CDR2 are LGHNT and FRNRAP. V shed 7 bases, J shed 2 bases, and the junction held 16 bases outside the gene matches. The CDR3 DNA sequence: TGTGCTAGTGCCAAAGACACAGGGGGGCCGGGGTCCAAAAACATTCAGTACTTC. Translation: CASAKDTGGPGSKNIQYF.

J is TRBJ2-5 and V is TRBV6-6; 7 bases line up with TRBD1. The CDR3 contains 13 residues. With 6 bases clipped from V and 7 bases from J, the junction kept 8 bases outside the gene matches. The germline gives CDR1 MNHNY, CDR2 SVGAGI (reference sequence). CDR3 DNA sequence: TGTGCCAGCAGCCAGGGGGTGGCGGGGACCCAGTACTTC. Translating gives CASSQGVAGTQYF.

The V gene is TRBV5-4, the J gene TRBJ1-2; D ambiguous. The V and J ends lost 0 bases and 7 bases respectively, with 10 bases between them. The germline V gene encodes CDR1 SGHNT and CDR2 YYREEE (reference sequence). The CDR3 has 13 amino acids. The CDR3 DNA is TGTGCCAGCAGCTTGGTCCTTACGGGTGGCTACACCTTC. Its translation: CASSLVLTGGYTF.

V and J are TRBV7-8 and TRBJ2-7; possibly TRBD2 for D (6 bases). The CDR3 runs to 13 residues. Trimming shortened V by 1 base and J by 9 bases, and 13 bases separated the two germline ends. The germline V gene encodes CDR1 SGHVS and CDR2 FQNEAQ. CDR3 amino acids: CASSLVPAGTQYF. The CDR3 region has the DNA TGTGCCAGCAGCTTAGTGCCCGCGGGGACGCAGTACTTC. Variable domain in full (rest from reference TRBV7-8 and TRBJ2-7): GAGVSQSPRYKVAKRGQDVALRCDPISGHVSLFWYQQALGQGPEFLTYFQNEAQLDKSGLPSDRFFAERPEGSVSTLKIQRTQQEDSAVYLCASSLVPAGTQYFGPGTRLTVT.